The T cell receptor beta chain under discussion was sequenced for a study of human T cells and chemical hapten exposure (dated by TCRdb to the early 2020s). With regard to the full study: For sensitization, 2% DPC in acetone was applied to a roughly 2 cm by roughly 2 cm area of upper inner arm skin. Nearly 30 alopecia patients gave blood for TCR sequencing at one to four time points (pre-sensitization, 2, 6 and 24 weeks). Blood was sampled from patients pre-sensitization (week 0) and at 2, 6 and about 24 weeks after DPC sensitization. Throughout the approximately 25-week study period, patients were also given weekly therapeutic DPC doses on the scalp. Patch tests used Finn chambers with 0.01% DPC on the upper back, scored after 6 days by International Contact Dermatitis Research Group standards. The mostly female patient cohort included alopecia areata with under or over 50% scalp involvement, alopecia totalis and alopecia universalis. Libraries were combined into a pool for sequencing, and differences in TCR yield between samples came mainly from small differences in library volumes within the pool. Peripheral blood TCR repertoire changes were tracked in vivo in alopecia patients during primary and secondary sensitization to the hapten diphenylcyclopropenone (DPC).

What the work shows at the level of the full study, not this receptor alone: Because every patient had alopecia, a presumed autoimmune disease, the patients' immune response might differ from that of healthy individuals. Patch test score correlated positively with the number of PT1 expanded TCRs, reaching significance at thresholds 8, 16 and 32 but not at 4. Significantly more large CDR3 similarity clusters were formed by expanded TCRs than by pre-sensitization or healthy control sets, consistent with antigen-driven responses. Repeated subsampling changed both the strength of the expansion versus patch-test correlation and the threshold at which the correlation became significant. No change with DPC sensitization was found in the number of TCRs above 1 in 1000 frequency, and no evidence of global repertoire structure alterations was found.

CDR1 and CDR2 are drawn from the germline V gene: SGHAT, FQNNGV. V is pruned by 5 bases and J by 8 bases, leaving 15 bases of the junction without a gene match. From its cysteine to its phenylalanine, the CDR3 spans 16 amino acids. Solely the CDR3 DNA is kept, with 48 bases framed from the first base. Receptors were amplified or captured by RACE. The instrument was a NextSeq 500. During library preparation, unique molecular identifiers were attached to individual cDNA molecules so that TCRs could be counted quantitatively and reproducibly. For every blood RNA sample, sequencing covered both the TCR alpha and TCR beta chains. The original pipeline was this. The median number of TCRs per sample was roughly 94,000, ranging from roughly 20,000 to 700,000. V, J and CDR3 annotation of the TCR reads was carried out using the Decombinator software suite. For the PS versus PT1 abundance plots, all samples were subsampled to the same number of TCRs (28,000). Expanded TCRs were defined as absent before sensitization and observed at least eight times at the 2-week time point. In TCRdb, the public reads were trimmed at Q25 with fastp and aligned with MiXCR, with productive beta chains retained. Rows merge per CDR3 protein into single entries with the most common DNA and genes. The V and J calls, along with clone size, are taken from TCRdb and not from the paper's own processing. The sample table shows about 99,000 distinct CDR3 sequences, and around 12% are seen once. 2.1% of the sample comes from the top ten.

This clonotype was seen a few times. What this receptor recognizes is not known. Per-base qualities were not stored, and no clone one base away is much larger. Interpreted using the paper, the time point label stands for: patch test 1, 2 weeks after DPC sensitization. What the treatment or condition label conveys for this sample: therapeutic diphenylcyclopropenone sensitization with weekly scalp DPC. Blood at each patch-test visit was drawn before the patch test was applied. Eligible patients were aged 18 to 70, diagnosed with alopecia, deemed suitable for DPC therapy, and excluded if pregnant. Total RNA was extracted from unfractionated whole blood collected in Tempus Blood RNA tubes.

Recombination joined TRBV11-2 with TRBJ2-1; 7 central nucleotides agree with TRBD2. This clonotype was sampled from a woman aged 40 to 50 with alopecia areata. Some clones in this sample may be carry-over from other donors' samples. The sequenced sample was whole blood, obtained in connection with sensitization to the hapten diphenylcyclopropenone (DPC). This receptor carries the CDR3 CASSVRLGGRSHEQFF. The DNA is TGTGCCAGCAGCGTCAGATTGGGCGGGAGAAGCCATGAGCAGTTCTTC.